The TCR beta chain under discussion was sequenced for a study of blood T cell repertoires in COVID-19. From germline, CDR1 is SGHAT and CDR2 FQNNGV. Trimming pared 3 bases from V and 6 bases from J, leaving 6 bases between. The CDR3 is 11 amino acids. Original analysis: Reference gene primer amplification gave nucleated cell count estimates. Assay used: immunoSEQ multiplex PCR; TCRdb lists only in-frame clones, some missing. V and J calls and clone size are copied from that table; D and trimming were computed from the DNA. The sample carries a few hundred thousand clones, around 89% recorded once. One Seattle source followed patients from active infection through their disease course.

Sequencing was performed on peripheral blood. The TCR was taken from a woman aged 25 to 45 with COVID-19, enrolled during active disease. The chain links TRBV11-2 to TRBJ2-7; D ambiguous. The CDR3 reads CASSLVGEQYV. DNA for the CDR3: TGTGCCAGCAGCTTGGTCGGCGAGCAGTACGTC.